This entry lists 31 T cell receptor beta chains sequenced from one sample in a study of tissue T cells after allogeneic stem cell transplantation. Clones were sequenced by immunoSEQ multiplex PCR, and TCRdb holds only the in-frame ones, with some missing. Counted here are about 22,000 clones, roughly 72% occurring once; the ten biggest clones make up 0.6% to 0.85%. Sequencing used spleen. Every receptor here comes from a female BALB/c mouse in good health. Mouse strain MHC haplotype: H2-d.

The sample holds a few counts of this clone. The gene symbols are mouse symbols. The read terminates 1 residue before the CDR3 end, so the remaining end is supplied by the germline J gene. The genes are TRBV29 and TRBJ1-4, with 7 bases matching TRBD1. Trimming at V came to 5 bases and at J to 3 bases, leaving 3 bases not matched to a gene. This CDR3 spans 14 amino acids. In germline, CDR1 is MSHET, CDR2 SYDVDS. The CDR3 bases that were read are TGTGCTAGCAGTACCGGGACAGCCAACGAAAGATTATTT. Translation gives CASSTGTANERLF. The CDR3 in full is CASSTGTANERLFF.

Concerning this clone itself: The genes are named according to mouse. Read data end 1 residue before the CDR3 end; the end is taken from the germline J gene. V gene TRBV14 combines with J gene TRBJ2-1; a weak D match, TRBD1 (7 bases). Deletions cut 2 bases from V and 3 bases from J, with 9 bases between. The V gene's germline CDR1 is SGHDT and CDR2 FRDEAV. The CDR3 has 14 residues. The covered CDR3 bases are TGTGCCAGCAGTTTTCAGGGGGGCTATGCTGAGCAGTTC. Encoded protein: CASSFQGGYAEQF. The complete CDR3 sequence is CASSFQGGYAEQFF. Full variable domain (rest looked up from reference TRBV14 and TRBJ2-1): EAGVTQSPRYAVLQEGQAVSFWCDPISGHDTLYWYQQPRDQGPQLLVYFRDEAVIDNSQLPSDRFSAVRPKGTNSTLKIQSAKQGDTATYLCASSFQGGYAEQFFGPGTRLTVL.

A remark on this clone: Gene names and germline match the mouse. The sequence runs out 1 residue before the end of the CDR3; the remainder is reconstructed from the germline J gene. Other DNA sequences in this specimen translate into the identical CDR3. The J gene is TRBJ2-3, the V gene TRBV13-2; D is perhaps TRBD1 or TRBD2 (5 bases each). Germline assignment: CDR1 NNHNN and CDR2 SYGAGS (reference sequence). The CDR3 consists of 14 residues. Trimming pared 3 bases from V and 1 base from J, leaving 9 bases between. The DNA read from the CDR3 is TGTGCCAGCGGTGCCGGGACGGGTGCAGAAACGCTGTAT. It is translated as CASGAGTGAETLY. In full, the CDR3 reads CASGAGTGAETLYF.

Concerning this clone itself: Germline and genes here are mouse. The CDR3 end is not reached by the read, which stops 1 residue before it; the germline J gene fills it in. V gene TRBV20 combines with J gene TRBJ2-1; D unresolved. Per the germline V gene, CDR1 is GFQATS and CDR2 is STVNSAI. Trimming left V 3 bases short and J 4 bases short, with 7 bases between. The CDR3 is made up of 12 amino acids. The CDR3 is CGARGNYAEQFF. The DNA read from the CDR3 is TGTGGTGCTAGAGGGAATTATGCTGAGCAGTTC.

Of note for this clone: The germline and genes are mouse ones. The read ends 1 residue shy of where the CDR3 ends; the end is completed using the germline J gene. The rearrangement joins TRBV5 to TRBJ2-3, with D perhaps matching TRBD1 (6 bases). This CDR3 contains 16 residues. CDR1 and CDR2 (germline): LGHNA, YNLKQL (reference sequence). V lost 1 base and J lost 0, with 11 bases in between. The CDR3 region is CASSQAQGKSAETLYF. CDR3 bases read: TGTGCCAGCAGCCAAGCCCAGGGGAAAAGTGCAGAAACGCTGTAT.

This clone was seen once. All gene names here are mouse names. The read ends 1 residue early relative to the CDR3; the germline J gene fills the gap. V usage is TRBV20 and J usage is TRBJ1-1; TRBD1 aligns across 7 bases. The germline CDR1 and CDR2 sequences are GFQATS and STVNSAI. V shed 0 bases and J 5 bases; nucleotides not matched to a gene: 0. The CDR3 loop spans 12 amino acids. The CDR3 DNA, read in part, is TGTGGTGCTAGGGAGGGACAGACAGAAGTCTTC. It yields the protein CGAREGQTEVF. The entire CDR3 is CGAREGQTEVFF.

This clone turned up a few times. Gene labels here are mouse ones. The CDR3 goes on 1 residue after the read ends, and that part is filled in from the germline J gene. The sample contains more than one DNA sequence encoding this CDR3. The rearrangement uses TRBV19 and TRBJ2-7; TRBD2 agrees at 12 bases. This CDR3 spans 13 amino acids. Germline CDR1 FNHDT, CDR2 SITEND (reference sequence). V trimming: 4 bases; J trimming: 7 bases; junction bases outside the gene matches: 3. Incomplete CDR3 DNA: TGTGCCAGCAGTCGACTGGGGGGGCTGGAACAGTAC. This sequence encodes CASSRLGGLEQY. In full, the CDR3 reads CASSRLGGLEQYF. Full variable domain (outside the CDR3, taken from reference TRBV19 and TRBJ2-7): GGIITQTPKFLIGQEGQKLTLKCQQNFNHDTMYWYRQDSGKGLRLIYYSITENDLQKGDLSEGYDASREKKSSFSLTVTSAQKNEMAVFLCASSRLGGLEQYFGPGTRLTVL.

About this clone itself: The listed genes are named as in mouse. The read gets to within 1 residue of the CDR3 end, and the germline J gene fills in the rest. V and J are TRBV1 and TRBJ2-4; 10 nucleotides align to TRBD2. The CDR3 length is 14 residues. Germline values: CDR1 NSQYPW, CDR2 LRSPGD (reference sequence). The V gene end was trimmed by 3 bases and the J gene end by 6 bases; junction bases not matched to a gene: 3. This CDR3 is CTCSATGLGNTLYF. The covered CDR3 bases are TGCACCTGCAGTGCGACGGGACTGGGGAACACCTTGTAC.

With regard to this clone: Genes here carry mouse names. The read ends 1 residue early relative to the CDR3; the germline J gene fills the gap. This chain connects TRBV4 to TRBJ1-1; a weak D match, TRBD1 (5 bases). This CDR3 is built from 11 residues. Germline V gives CDR1 LGHDT, CDR2 YNNKQL (reference sequence). V shed 6 bases and J shed 5 bases, with 7 bases lying between them. The CDR3 spells CASSPGTEVFF. The sequenced CDR3 bases are TGTGCCAGCAGTCCAGGGACAGAAGTCTTC.

Of note for this clone: These gene names are mouse names. With the read ending 1 residue before the CDR3 end, the germline J gene is used to fill in that end. This chain connects TRBV29 to TRBJ1-1; D is uncertain. The CDR3 contains 12 residues. V shed 6 bases and J shed 1 base, with 6 bases lying between them. The germline V gene has CDR1 MSHET and CDR2 SYDVDS. CDR3 region: CASRPGNTEVFF. CDR3 DNA (partial): TGTGCTAGCAGACCAGGGAACACAGAAGTCTTC.

Concerning this clone: Gene names are the mouse ones. Read coverage stops 1 residue before the CDR3 terminus; the germline J gene supplies the remainder. J is TRBJ2-3 and V is TRBV13-3; D not certain. The ends were cut back, 5 bases at V and 1 base at J, with 8 bases in the middle. Germline CDR1 is NNHDY and CDR2 is SYVADS. The CDR3 runs to 13 residues. CDR3 sequence reads: CASRPGGAETLYF. The part of the CDR3 DNA that was read is TGTGCCAGCAGGCCAGGAGGTGCAGAAACGCTGTAT.

Turning to this clone: Gene names refer to mouse genes. The sequenced fragment ends 1 residue before the CDR3 boundary, so the rest is inferred from the germline J gene. This chain uses TRBV13-1 with TRBJ1-5, with TRBD1 identical over 7 bases. The CDR3 extends over 15 amino acids. V lost 3 bases and J lost 0; bases outside the gene matches: 3. CDR1 and CDR2 (germline): NSHNY, SYGAGN. The CDR3 loop reads CASSAGQYNNQAPLF. The sequenced CDR3 bases are TGTGCCAGCAGTGCGGGACAGTATAACAACCAGGCTCCGCTT.

This clone was picked up one time. Here the gene names and germline are mouse. The sequenced fragment ends 1 residue before the CDR3 boundary, so the rest is inferred from the germline J gene. V usage is TRBV19 and J usage is TRBJ2-7; 7 bases are a match to TRBD2. The germline CDR1 and CDR2 sequences are FNHDT and SITEND (reference sequence). V gave up 2 bases and J gave up 4 bases; unmatched junction bases: 6. CDR3 length: 14 residues. The covered CDR3 bases are TGTGCCAGCAGTATGGCCGGGGGGGAGTATGAACAGTAC. It specifies CASSMAGGEYEQY. In full, the CDR3 reads CASSMAGGEYEQYF.

Remarks on this clone: Mouse gene names apply. The CDR3 DNA, read in part, is TGTGCTAGCAGTTTAAACAGGGGAGGGGAACAGTAC. Translated: CASSLNRGGEQY. The entire CDR3 protein is CASSLNRGGEQYF. The J gene is TRBJ2-7, the V gene TRBV29, with 7 positions matching TRBD1. The read ends 1 residue early relative to the CDR3; the germline J gene fills the gap. The V and J ends lost 2 bases and 7 bases, in that order; junction bases with no gene match: 5. The CDR3 sequence is 13 residues long. Germline CDR1 and CDR2: MSHET and SYDVDS.

This clone was counted a few times. Gene names refer to mouse genes. The read gets to within 1 residue of the CDR3 end, and the germline J gene fills in the rest. Other DNA sequences in this specimen translate into the identical CDR3. V and J are TRBV13-1 and TRBJ2-7; no clear D. The germline V gene has CDR1 NSHNY and CDR2 SYGAGN. The CDR3 has 12 amino acids. The V end was cut by 1 base, the J end by 4 bases, with 6 bases between. The CDR3 here is CASSDRQYEQYF. The CDR3 DNA, read in part, is TGTGCCAGCAGTGATCGGCAATATGAACAGTAC.

Comments on this clone: Genes and germline come from the mouse. The read terminates 1 residue before the CDR3 end, so the remaining end is supplied by the germline J gene. The chain is built from TRBV13-1 and TRBJ2-3, with 8 positions matching TRBD2. This CDR3 spans 16 amino acids. The ends lost 0 bases at V and 0 bases at J; junction bases unmatched: 3. The germline V gene encodes CDR1 NSHNY and CDR2 SYGAGN. The CDR3 sequence: CASSDGGGESAETLYF. Incomplete CDR3 DNA: TGTGCCAGCAGTGATGGTGGGGGGGAAAGTGCAGAAACGCTGTAT.

As concerns this clone: Gene labels here are mouse ones. Read data end 1 residue before the CDR3 end; the end is taken from the germline J gene. V is TRBV13-2 and J is TRBJ1-2; the match to TRBD1 covers 7 bases. CDR1 NNHNN and CDR2 SYGAGS come from the germline V gene (reference sequence). The CDR3 consists of 13 residues. Germline trimming cut 5 bases from V and 4 bases from J; bases unmatched to any gene: 5. The CDR3 region is CASGGGAGSDYTF. Incomplete CDR3 DNA: TGTGCCAGCGGAGGGGGCGCCGGCTCCGACTACACC.

This clone came up a few times. Genes and germline come from the mouse. The read ends 1 residue shy of where the CDR3 ends; the end is completed using the germline J gene. The chain employs TRBV2 and TRBJ2-2; TRBD1 or TRBD2 may be the D gene (7 bases each). Trimming took 0 bases from V and 4 from J, leaving 9 bases between them. Germline CDR1 is LGHNA and CDR2 is YSYQKL. This CDR3 is 15 amino acids long. The covered CDR3 bases are TGTGCCAGCAGCCAAGACAGGGGGGGCACCGGGCAGCTCTAC. Translation: CASSQDRGGTGQLY. The entire CDR3 protein reads CASSQDRGGTGQLYF.

This clone turned up a few times. Mouse gene names apply. The sequence runs out 1 residue before the end of the CDR3; the remainder is reconstructed from the germline J gene. The chain is built from TRBV2 and TRBJ2-7; no definite D call. CDR3 size: 14 residues. Germline V gene sequence: CDR1 LGHNA, CDR2 YSYQKL. V shed 0 bases and J shed 0 bases, with 6 bases lying between them. The DNA read from the CDR3 is TGTGCCAGCAGCCAAGAAAGGGTCTCCTATGAACAGTAC. Translation: CASSQERVSYEQY. The whole CDR3 sequence is CASSQERVSYEQYF.

The count of this clone is one. Gene names are the mouse ones. The read comes to an end 1 residue before the CDR3 does, leaving the germline J gene to fill in the end. The gene calls are TRBV19 and TRBJ2-1; D may match TRBD1 or TRBD2 (6 bases each). The V end lost 2 bases, the J end lost 0 bases, and 9 bases lay between the germline ends. CDR1 and CDR2 (germline): FNHDT, SITEND (reference sequence). This CDR3 contains 15 residues. CDR3: CASSMWGPNYAEQFF. The CDR3 DNA, read in part, is TGTGCCAGCAGTATGTGGGGGCCTAACTATGCTGAGCAGTTC. The full variable domain, rest sourced from reference TRBV19 and TRBJ2-1, is GGIITQTPKFLIGQEGQKLTLKCQQNFNHDTMYWYRQDSGKGLRLIYYSITENDLQKGDLSEGYDASREKKSSFSLTVTSAQKNEMAVFLCASSMWGPNYAEQFFGPGTRLTVL.

Concerning this clone: Mouse names are used for the genes. The read stops 1 residue short of the end of the CDR3; the missing end is completed from the germline J gene. The chain combines TRBV29 with TRBJ1-4, with TRBD1 as a possible D gene (6 bases). The V gene's germline CDR1 is MSHET and CDR2 SYDVDS. V dropped 7 bases and J dropped 2 bases, with 11 bases sitting between them. The CDR3 runs to 14 residues. CDR3 DNA, as far as it was read: TGTGCTAGCAACCGGGACAAATCCAACGAAAGATTATTT. This sequence encodes CASNRDKSNERLF. The full CDR3 protein reads CASNRDKSNERLFF.

A word on this clone: Gene names are mouse gene names. With the read ending 1 residue before the CDR3 end, the germline J gene is used to fill in that end. This chain links TRBV1 with TRBJ2-1, with a possible D match to TRBD1 (5 bases). The CDR3 spans 15 residues. From germline, CDR1 is NSQYPW and CDR2 LRSPGD (reference sequence). Trimming stripped 1 base from V and 3 bases from J, with 10 bases between. CDR3 loop: CTCSAAQGVYAEQFF. The part of the CDR3 DNA that was read is TGCACCTGCAGTGCAGCTCAGGGAGTCTATGCTGAGCAGTTC. Full variable domain (remainder filled in from reference TRBV1 and TRBJ2-1): VTLLEQNPRWRLVPRGQAVNLRCILKNSQYPWMSWYQQDLQKQLQWLFTLRSPGDKEVKSLPGADYLATRVTDTELRLQVANMSQGRTLYCTCSAAQGVYAEQFFGPGTRLTVL.

A note on this clone: Gene names follow the mouse nomenclature. The CDR3 end lies 1 residue beyond the end of the read and is filled in from the germline J gene. The J gene is TRBJ2-2, the V gene TRBV20; D is ambiguous. The CDR3 runs to 13 residues. The V end lost 3 bases, the J end lost 1 base, and 6 bases lay between the germline ends. The germline V gene encodes CDR1 GFQATS and CDR2 STVNSAI. The CDR3 DNA, read in part, is TGTGGTGCTAGTCCAGGAAACACCGGGCAGCTCTAC. Translated, it gives CGASPGNTGQLY. Given in full, the CDR3 is CGASPGNTGQLYF. The complete variable domain, with remaining parts taken from reference TRBV20 and TRBJ2-2, reads GALVYQYPRRTICKSGTSMRMECQAVGFQATSVAWYRQSPQKTFELIALSTVNSAIKYEQNFTQEKFPISHPNLSFSSMTVLNAYLEDRGLYLCGASPGNTGQLYFGEGSKLTVL.

Notes on this clone: All gene names here are mouse names. The read terminates 1 residue ahead of where the CDR3 ends, so the germline J gene completes it. The J gene is TRBJ2-7, the V gene TRBV19, with 10 bases identical to TRBD2. Losses at the gene ends were 4 bases for V and 7 bases for J; bases not matched to a gene: 8. The CDR3 consists of 14 residues. CDR1 and CDR2 (germline): FNHDT, SITEND (reference sequence). Partial CDR3 DNA: TGTGCCAGCAGTCATCGACTGGGGGGAGGGGAACAGTAC. Translation: CASSHRLGGGEQY. The whole CDR3 reads CASSHRLGGGEQYF.

About this clone: Genes here carry mouse names. The read finishes 1 residue shy of the CDR3 end, and the germline J gene is used to complete it. This rearrangement joins TRBV24 to TRBJ2-2, with D possibly TRBD1 on 6 matching bases. The CDR3 covers 15 residues. Germline V gene data show CDR1 as KGHTA and CDR2 as FRNEEI. Trimming removed 0 bases from V and 3 bases from J, with 8 bases in between. CDR3 DNA (partial): TGTGCCAGCAGTCTGTATCAGGGGTACACCGGGCAGCTCTAC. Protein: CASSLYQGYTGQLY. The full CDR3 protein reads CASSLYQGYTGQLYF.

This clone appeared a few times. Gene names are mouse gene names. From the germline J gene comes the end of the CDR3, since the read stops 1 residue before it. The chain couples TRBV4 to TRBJ2-1, with 14 bases aligning to TRBD2. This CDR3 is 14 amino acids long. Trimming took 4 bases from V and 7 from J; bases not matched to a gene: 0. Germline V CDR1 and CDR2: LGHDT, YNNKQL (reference sequence). The CDR3 bases that were read are TGTGCCAGCAGCTGGGACTGGGGGGGCGCTGAGCAGTTC. Protein product: CASSWDWGGAEQF. The full-length CDR3 reads as CASSWDWGGAEQFF.

With regard to this clone: The gene names here belong to mouse. The read ends 1 residue before the CDR3 terminus; that terminus is restored from the germline J gene. The chain employs TRBV13-2 and TRBJ2-4; 10 bases map to TRBD2. Germline assignment: CDR1 NNHNN and CDR2 SYGAGS (reference sequence). Germline trimming cut 5 bases from V and 0 bases from J; bases unmatched to any gene: 3. The CDR3 loop spans 15 amino acids. CDR3 region: CASGTGGVSQNTLYF. CDR3 DNA, as far as it was read: TGTGCCAGCGGAACTGGGGGGGTTAGTCAAAACACCTTGTAC.

In the case of this clone: Genes and germline come from the mouse. With the read ending 1 residue before the CDR3 end, the germline J gene is used to fill in that end. This chain connects TRBV2 to TRBJ1-5, with TRBD1 as a possible D gene (5 bases). The CDR3 sequence is 14 residues long. Between the trimmed V and J ends, which lost 3 bases and 0 bases, there was a span of 6 bases. Germline V gene lookup returns CDR1 LGHNA and CDR2 YSYQKL. The CDR3 loop is CASSQTDNNQAPLF. CDR3 bases read: TGTGCCAGCAGCCAGACAGATAACAACCAGGCTCCGCTT. Looking up the rest from reference TRBV2 and TRBJ1-5 gives the full variable domain: DPKIIQKPKYLVAVTGSEKILICEQYLGHNAMYWYRQSAKKPLEFMFSYSYQKLMDNQTASSRFQPQSSKKNHLDLQITALKPDDSATYFCASSQTDNNQAPLFGEGTRLSVL.

The table lists this clone with a count of one. Gene names are the mouse ones. From the germline J gene comes the end of the CDR3, since the read stops 1 residue before it. The chain links TRBV13-3 to TRBJ2-1; tentatively, D is TRBD1 or TRBD2 (5 bases each). Germline V CDR1 and CDR2: NNHDY, SYVADS. The CDR3 length is 14 residues. V was shortened by 1 base and J by 1 base, with 6 bases between the two germline ends. Incomplete CDR3 DNA: TGTGCCAGCAGTGATCGGGGGAACTATGCTGAGCAGTTC. As protein: CASSDRGNYAEQF. The whole CDR3 reads CASSDRGNYAEQFF.

This clone showed up just a few times. Here the gene names and germline are mouse. The read ends 1 residue shy of where the CDR3 ends; the end is completed using the germline J gene. The V gene is TRBV24, the J gene TRBJ2-3, with D possibly TRBD1 on 6 matching bases. Germline V gene sequence: CDR1 KGHTA, CDR2 FRNEEI. The CDR3 sequence is 13 residues long. Trimming shortened V by 0 bases and J by 10 bases, and 11 bases separated the two germline ends. The CDR3 bases that were read are TGTGCCAGCAGTCTGTACAGGGGAAGATCGCTGTAT. Its protein is CASSLYRGRSLY. The complete CDR3 sequence is CASSLYRGRSLYF.

This clone occurred once. Any gene name here is a mouse gene name. The read ends 1 residue before the CDR3 terminus; that terminus is restored from the germline J gene. The chain uses TRBV13-2 and TRBJ1-2, with a tentative D call TRBD1 (6 bases). V was shortened by 0 bases and J by 4 bases, with 13 bases between the two germline ends. Germline V gives CDR1 NNHNN, CDR2 SYGAGS (reference sequence). The CDR3 sequence is 15 residues long. This CDR3 is CASGDGPGGGSDYTF. Partial CDR3 DNA: TGTGCCAGCGGTGATGGCCCGGGGGGCGGCTCCGACTACACC.